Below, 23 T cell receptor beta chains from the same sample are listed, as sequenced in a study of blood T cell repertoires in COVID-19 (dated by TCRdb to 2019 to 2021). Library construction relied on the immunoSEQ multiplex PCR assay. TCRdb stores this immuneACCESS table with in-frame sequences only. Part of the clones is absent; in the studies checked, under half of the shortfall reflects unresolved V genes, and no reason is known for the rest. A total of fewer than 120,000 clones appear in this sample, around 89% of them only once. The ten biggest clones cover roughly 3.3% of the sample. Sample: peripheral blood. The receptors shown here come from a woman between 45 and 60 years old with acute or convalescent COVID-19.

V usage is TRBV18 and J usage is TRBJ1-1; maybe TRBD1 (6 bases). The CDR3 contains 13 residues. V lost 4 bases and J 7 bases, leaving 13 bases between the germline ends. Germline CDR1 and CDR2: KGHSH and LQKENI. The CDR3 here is CASSRRDTDEAFF. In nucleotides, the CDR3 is TGTGCCAGCTCACGCCGGGACACTGATGAAGCTTTCTTT.

In nucleotides, the CDR3 is TGCGCCAGCAGCTTTTCTCAAGAGACCCAGTACTTC. Protein product: CASSFSQETQYF. The chain links TRBV5-1 to TRBJ2-5, with D hard to call. Germline V gene sequence: CDR1 SGHRS, CDR2 YFSETQ. The CDR3 is 12 residues long. V was shortened by 2 bases and J by 2 bases, with 4 bases between the two germline ends.

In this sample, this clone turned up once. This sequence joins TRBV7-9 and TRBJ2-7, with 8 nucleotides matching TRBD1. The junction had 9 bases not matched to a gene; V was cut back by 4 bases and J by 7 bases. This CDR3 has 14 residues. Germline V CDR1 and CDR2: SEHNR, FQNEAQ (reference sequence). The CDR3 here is CASSYNSGGREQYF. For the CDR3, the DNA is TGTGCCAGCAGCTACAATTCAGGGGGCAGAGAGCAGTACTTC.

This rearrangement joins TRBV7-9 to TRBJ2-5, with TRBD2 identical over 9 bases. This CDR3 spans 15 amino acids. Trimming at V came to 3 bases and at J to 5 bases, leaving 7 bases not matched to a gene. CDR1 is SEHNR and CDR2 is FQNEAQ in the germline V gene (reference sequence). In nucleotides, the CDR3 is TGTGCCAGCAGCTTCAATAGCGGGAGTGGGGAGACCCAGTACTTC. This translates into CASSFNSGSGETQYF.

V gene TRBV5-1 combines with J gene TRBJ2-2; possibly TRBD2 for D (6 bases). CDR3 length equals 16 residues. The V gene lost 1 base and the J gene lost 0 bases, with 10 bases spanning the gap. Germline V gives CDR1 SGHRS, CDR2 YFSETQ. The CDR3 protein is CASSLWEASNTGELFF. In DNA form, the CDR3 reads TGCGCCAGCAGCTTGTGGGAGGCCTCGAACACCGGGGAGCTGTTTTTT.

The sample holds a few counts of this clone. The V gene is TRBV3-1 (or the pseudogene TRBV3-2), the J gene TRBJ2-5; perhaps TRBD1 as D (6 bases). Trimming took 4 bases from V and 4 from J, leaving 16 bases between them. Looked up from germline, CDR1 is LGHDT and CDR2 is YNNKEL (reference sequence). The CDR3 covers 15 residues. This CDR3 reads CASSPGASWAETQYF. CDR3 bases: TGTGCCAGCAGCCCAGGGGCTAGCTGGGCAGAGACCCAGTACTTC.

CDR3 in amino acids: CASSIGQGLDYGYTF. The CDR3 DNA reads TGTGCCAGTAGTATCGGCCAGGGATTAGACTATGGCTACACCTTC. The chain couples TRBV19 to TRBJ1-2; D possibly corresponds to TRBD1 (5 bases). The CDR3 is made up of 15 amino acids. V gave up 3 bases and J gave up 3 bases, with 14 bases separating them. The germline V gene has CDR1 LNHDA and CDR2 SQIVND (reference sequence).

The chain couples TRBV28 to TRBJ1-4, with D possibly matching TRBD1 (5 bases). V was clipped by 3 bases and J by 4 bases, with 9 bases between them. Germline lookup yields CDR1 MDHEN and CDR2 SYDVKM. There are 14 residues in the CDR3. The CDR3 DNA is TGTGCCAGCAGTTTTCAGGGAATTAATGAAAAACTGTTTTTT. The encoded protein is CASSFQGINEKLFF.

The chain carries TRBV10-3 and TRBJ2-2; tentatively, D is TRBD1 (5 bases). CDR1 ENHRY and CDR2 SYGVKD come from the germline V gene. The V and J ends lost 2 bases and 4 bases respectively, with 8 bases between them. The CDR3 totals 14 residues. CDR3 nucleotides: TGTGCCATCAGTGAGAGGGGTATCACCGGGGAGCTGTTTTTT. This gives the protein CAISERGITGELFF.

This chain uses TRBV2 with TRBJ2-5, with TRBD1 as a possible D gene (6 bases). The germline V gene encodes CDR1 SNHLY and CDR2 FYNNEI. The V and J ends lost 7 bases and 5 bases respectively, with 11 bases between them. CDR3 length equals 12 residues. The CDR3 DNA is TGTGCCAGCAAGCAGGGGACGGAGACCCAGTACTTC. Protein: CASKQGTETQYF.

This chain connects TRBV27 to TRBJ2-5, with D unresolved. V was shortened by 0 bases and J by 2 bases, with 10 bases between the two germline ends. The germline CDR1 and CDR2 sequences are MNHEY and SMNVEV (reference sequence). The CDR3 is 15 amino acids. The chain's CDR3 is CASSLSITSQETQYF. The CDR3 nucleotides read TGTGCCAGCAGTTTATCGATAACCAGTCAAGAGACCCAGTACTTC.

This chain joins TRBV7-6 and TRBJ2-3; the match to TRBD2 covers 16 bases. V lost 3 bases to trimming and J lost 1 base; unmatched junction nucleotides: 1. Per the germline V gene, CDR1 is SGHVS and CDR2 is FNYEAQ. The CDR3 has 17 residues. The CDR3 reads CASSLGLAGGRTDTQYF. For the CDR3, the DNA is TGTGCCAGCAGCTTGGGACTAGCGGGAGGGCGCACAGATACGCAGTATTTT. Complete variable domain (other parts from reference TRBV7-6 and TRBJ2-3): GAGVSQSPRYKVTKRGQDVALRCDPISGHVSLYWYRQALGQGPEFLTYFNYEAQQDKSGLPNDRFSAERPEGSISTLTIQRTEQRDSAMYRCASSLGLAGGRTDTQYFGPGTRLTVL.

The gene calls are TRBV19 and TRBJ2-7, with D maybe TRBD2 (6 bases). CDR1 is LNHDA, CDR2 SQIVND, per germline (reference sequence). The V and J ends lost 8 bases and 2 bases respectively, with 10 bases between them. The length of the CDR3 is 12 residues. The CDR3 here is CASLEGTYEQYF. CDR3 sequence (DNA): TGTGCCAGTCTGGAGGGGACCTACGAGCAGTACTTC.

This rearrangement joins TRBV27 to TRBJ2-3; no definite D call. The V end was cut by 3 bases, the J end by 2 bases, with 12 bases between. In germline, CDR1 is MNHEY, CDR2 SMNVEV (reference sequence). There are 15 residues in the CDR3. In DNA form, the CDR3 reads TGTGCCAGCAGTTTTTTGCGGAGCCCCACAGATACGCAGTATTTT. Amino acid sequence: CASSFLRSPTDTQYF.

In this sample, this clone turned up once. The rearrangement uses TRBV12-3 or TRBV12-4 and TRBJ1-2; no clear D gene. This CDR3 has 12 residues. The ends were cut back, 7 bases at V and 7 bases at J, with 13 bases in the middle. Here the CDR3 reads CASNLGQAGYTF. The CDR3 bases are TGTGCCAGCAACCTTGGCCAGGCTGGCTACACCTTC.

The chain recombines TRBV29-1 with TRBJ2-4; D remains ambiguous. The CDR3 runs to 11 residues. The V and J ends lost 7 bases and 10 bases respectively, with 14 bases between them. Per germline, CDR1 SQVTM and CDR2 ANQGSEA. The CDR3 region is CSGRQLEIQYF. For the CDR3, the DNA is TGCAGCGGGCGCCAATTGGAGATTCAGTACTTC.

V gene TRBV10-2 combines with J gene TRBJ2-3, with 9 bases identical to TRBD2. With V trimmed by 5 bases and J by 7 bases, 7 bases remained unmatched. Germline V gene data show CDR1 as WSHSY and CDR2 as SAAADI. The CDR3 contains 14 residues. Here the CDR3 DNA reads TGCGCCAGCAGTACGGCGGGAGGGGCAAATACGCAGTATTTT. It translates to CASSTAGGANTQYF.

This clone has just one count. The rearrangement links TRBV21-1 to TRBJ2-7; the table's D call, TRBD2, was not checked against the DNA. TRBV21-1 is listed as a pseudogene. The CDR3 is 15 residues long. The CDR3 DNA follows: TGTGCCAGCAGCAAAGTTCCAGAGGATACCTACGAGCAGTACTTC. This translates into CASSKVPEDTYEQYF.

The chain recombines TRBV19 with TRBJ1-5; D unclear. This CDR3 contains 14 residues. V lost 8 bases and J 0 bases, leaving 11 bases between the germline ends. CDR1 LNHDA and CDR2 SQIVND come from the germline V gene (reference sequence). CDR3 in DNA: TGTGCCAGTCGAGAGGCAAATAGCAATCAGCCCCAGCATTTT. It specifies CASREANSNQPQHF.

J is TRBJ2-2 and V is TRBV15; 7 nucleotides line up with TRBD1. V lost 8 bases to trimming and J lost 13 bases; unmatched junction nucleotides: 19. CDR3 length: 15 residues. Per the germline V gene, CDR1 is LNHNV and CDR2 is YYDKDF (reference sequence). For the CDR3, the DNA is TGTGCCACCCATAGATCCCGTAACATAGGGGGCCGGCTGTTTTTT. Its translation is CATHRSRNIGGRLFF.

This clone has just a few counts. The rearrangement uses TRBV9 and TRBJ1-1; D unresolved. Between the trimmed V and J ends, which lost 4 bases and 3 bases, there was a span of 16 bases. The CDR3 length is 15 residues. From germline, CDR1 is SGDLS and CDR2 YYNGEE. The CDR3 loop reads CASSQSWADDTEAFF. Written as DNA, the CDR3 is TGTGCCAGCAGCCAGTCGTGGGCCGACGACACTGAAGCTTTCTTT.

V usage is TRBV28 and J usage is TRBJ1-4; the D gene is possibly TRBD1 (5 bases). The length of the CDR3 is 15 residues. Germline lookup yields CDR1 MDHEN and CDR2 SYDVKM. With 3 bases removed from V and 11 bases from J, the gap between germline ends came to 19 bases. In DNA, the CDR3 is TGTGCCAGCAGTTTGCAGGGCGGCCTAAAGGGGAAACTGTTTTTT. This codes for CASSLQGGLKGKLFF.

The DNA for the CDR3 is TGTGCCAGCAGTTACGCTTCTCGGGAGACCCAGTACTTC. This codes for CASSYASRETQYF. The chain joins TRBV6-5 to TRBJ2-5; no clear D gene. Deletions cut 2 bases from V and 5 bases from J, with 9 bases between. The CDR3 runs 13 residues. The germline CDR1 and CDR2 sequences are MNHEY and SVGAGI.